This TCR beta chain was sequenced in a study of vaccination and CD4 T cells after COVID-19. The overall study: Samples taken post-COVID came a median roughly 13 weeks after diagnosis, ranging from 35 to 161.

The time point is: late sampling 161 to 241 days after vaccination in three convalescent patients. The germline CDR1 and CDR2 sequences are SQVTM and ANQGSEA. CDR3 length: 11 amino acids. V lost 3 bases and J 1 base, leaving 4 bases between the germline ends. Using its own MiXCR run on the PCR reads, TCRdb lists one record per CDR3 protein. The sample holds some 40,000 distinct CDR3 sequences, more than 35% seen once. This clonotype was observed once. The antigen is undetermined. Study results and caveats: Investigators enrolled relatively few convalescent patients and included no early post-infection timepoints.

The V call is TRBV29-1, the J call TRBJ2-7; D gene ambiguous. This clonotype originated in a human donor who had recovered from COVID-19. Here the sequenced sample was CD4+ T cells from blood, taken about 7 months after SARS-CoV-2 vaccination. In DNA form, the CDR3 reads TGCAGCGTTGATACGTCCTACGAGCAGTACTTC. It translates to CSVDTSYEQYF.